These 21 T cell receptor beta chains share one sample of origin, sequenced in a study of blood T cell repertoires in COVID-19. Repertoires were generated with immunoSEQ multiplex PCR, while TCRdb's copy carries only in-frame clones and drops some. The sample has roughly 180,000 clones, 85% to 90% seen once; the top ten hold roughly 2.9%. Sequencing was done on a sample of peripheral blood. These receptor sequences come from a woman aged 30 to 39 with active or convalescent COVID-19.

CDR3 nucleotide sequence: TGTGCCAGCAGTTTATCGCGGGGCTACGAGCAGTACTTC. Amino acid sequence: CASSLSRGYEQYF. The chain couples TRBV27 to TRBJ2-7, with TRBD2 as a possible D gene (6 bases). V lost 0 bases and J 3 bases, leaving 6 bases between the germline ends. Germline CDR1 is MNHEY and CDR2 is SMNVEV (reference sequence). The CDR3 has 13 amino acids.

Notes on this clone: An end of the junction does not agree with germline; a read error may underlie this. The chain uses TRBV11-2 and TRBJ1-2; D possibly corresponds to TRBD1 (5 bases). Germline V CDR1 and CDR2: SGHAT, FQNNGV. The CDR3 has 12 amino acids. CDR3 in amino acids: CASSLDSSGWHF. As DNA, the CDR3 is TGTGCCAGCAGCTTAGATTCGTCAGGGTGGCACTTC.

The gene calls are TRBV7-9 and TRBJ1-2, with 7 bases that match TRBD1. Trimming removed 5 bases from V and 6 bases from J; junction bases left unmatched: 15. Germline-derived CDR1 and CDR2 are SEHNR and FQNEAQ (reference sequence). CDR3 size: 16 residues. This CDR3 is CASSENPRGRVDGYTF. DNA for the CDR3: TGTGCCAGCAGCGAAAACCCAAGGGGGCGAGTCGATGGCTACACCTTC.

The V call is TRBV18, the J call TRBJ1-5; no firm D call. From germline, CDR1 is KGHSH and CDR2 LQKENI. The CDR3 runs to 13 residues. Deletions cut 4 bases from V and 2 bases from J, with 6 bases between. The CDR3 DNA is TGTGCCAGCTCACTGAGTGGCAATCAGCCCCAGCATTTT. It translates to CASSLSGNQPQHF.

This clone has a single count. The chain recombines TRBV28 with TRBJ2-3; 8 positions match TRBD2. The CDR3 is made up of 15 amino acids. The V and J ends lost 2 bases and 4 bases, in that order; junction bases with no gene match: 5. Germline CDR1 is MDHEN and CDR2 is SYDVKM. The DNA for the CDR3 is TGTGCCAGCAGTTTAAGCGGGAGTTCGGCAGATACGCAGTATTTT. This gives the protein CASSLSGSSADTQYF.

The V call is TRBV9, the J call TRBJ2-1; D unresolved. The CDR3 sequence is 15 residues long. Trimming stripped 0 bases from V and 0 bases from J, with 7 bases between. Germline assignment: CDR1 SGDLS and CDR2 YYNGEE. CDR3 protein: CASSVAGRSYNEQFF. CDR3 coding DNA: TGTGCCAGCAGCGTAGCAGGCCGCTCCTACAATGAGCAGTTCTTC.

This sequence joins TRBV10-1 and TRBJ1-1, with D possibly being TRBD1 (5 bases). Trimming removed 5 bases at V and 5 bases at J, with 12 bases between. This CDR3 is built from 13 residues. Germline CDR1 is WNHNN and CDR2 is SYGVQD (reference sequence). Here the CDR3 reads CASSQGVGTEAFF. The CDR3, as DNA: TGCGCCAGCAGTCAGGGTGTAGGTACTGAAGCTTTCTTT.

The CDR3 is CASSRDRGLGAFF. The CDR3 nucleotides read TGTGCCAGCAGCCGCGACAGGGGGCTAGGAGCTTTCTTT. The chain is built from TRBV3-1 (or the pseudogene TRBV3-2) and TRBJ1-1, with 10 nucleotides matching TRBD1. The length of the CDR3 is 13 residues. With V trimmed by 4 bases and J by 10 bases, 6 bases remained unmatched. The germline V gene has CDR1 LGHDT and CDR2 YNNKEL (reference sequence).

This chain links TRBV4-2 with TRBJ2-3; 11 bases agree with TRBD2. Trimming took 4 bases from V and 4 from J; bases not matched to a gene: 7. CDR1 LGHNA and CDR2 YNFKEQ come from the germline V gene. This CDR3 comprises 16 residues. The CDR3 spells CASSRFLAGGPDTQYF. CDR3 coding DNA: TGTGCCAGCAGCCGATTTCTAGCGGGGGGCCCAGATACGCAGTATTTT.

The chain couples TRBV5-1 to TRBJ1-2, with D perhaps TRBD1 (6 bases). CDR1 and CDR2 from the germline V gene are SGHRS and YFSETQ. CDR3 size: 13 residues. V was clipped by 0 bases and J by 8 bases, with 11 bases between them. The CDR3 nucleotides read TGCGCCAGCAGCTTGGTCAGGGGAAGCGGCTACACCTTC. Amino acid sequence: CASSLVRGSGYTF.

The V call is TRBV15, the J call TRBJ2-2, with 10 nucleotides matching TRBD2. This CDR3 region has 18 residues. V lost 2 bases and J lost 2; bases outside the gene matches: 8. Germline V gene sequence: CDR1 LNHNV, CDR2 YYDKDF (reference sequence). The CDR3 sequence: CATSRTTSGVVNTGELFF. The CDR3 nucleotides are TGTGCCACCAGCAGAACCACTAGCGGGGTCGTTAACACCGGGGAGCTGTTTTTT.

The V call is TRBV30, the J call TRBJ1-3; D possibly corresponds to TRBD1 (5 bases). V lost 4 bases and J lost 4, with 11 bases in between. The CDR3 runs to 13 residues. The germline V gene encodes CDR1 GTSNPN and CDR2 SVGIG (reference sequence). CDR3 in amino acids: CAWKMAGGNTIYF. The CDR3 DNA sequence: TGTGCCTGGAAAATGGCAGGGGGAAACACCATATATTTT.

The chain couples TRBV9 to TRBJ1-1; TRBD1 matches 9 bases. The CDR3 has 14 amino acids. V lost 4 bases, J lost 10 bases, and 11 bases stayed unmatched. Germline V gives CDR1 SGDLS, CDR2 YYNGEE. For the CDR3, the DNA is TGTGCCAGCAGCACGGGACAGGGTGAGGTGGGAGCTTTCTTT. It specifies CASSTGQGEVGAFF.

This rearrangement joins TRBV7-9 to TRBJ1-1, with D unclear. Looked up from germline, CDR1 is SEHNR and CDR2 is FQNEAQ (reference sequence). This CDR3 is built from 11 residues. V lost 6 bases to trimming and J lost 8 bases, with 10 bases between them. The chain's CDR3 is CASRPGSEAFF. The CDR3 nucleotides read TGTGCCAGCAGGCCAGGCTCGGAAGCTTTCTTT. The variable domain in full, with the rest retrieved from reference TRBV7-9 and TRBJ1-1, is DTGVSQNPRHKITKRGQNVTFRCDPISEHNRLYWYRQTLGQGPEFLTYFQNEAQLEKSRLLSDRFSAERPKGSFSTLEIQRTEQGDSAMYLCASRPGSEAFFGQGTRLTVV.

This clone was recorded once. The chain joins TRBV19 to TRBJ2-7, with a weak D call TRBD1 (5 bases). The CDR3 sequence is 15 residues long. V was pared by 1 base and J by 5 bases, with 15 bases between. The germline V gene encodes CDR1 LNHDA and CDR2 SQIVND (reference sequence). The CDR3 DNA follows: TGTGCCAGTAGTATAGGACCCAGGGTAACCGACGAGCAGTACTTC. Translated: CASSIGPRVTDEQYF.

V is TRBV2 and J is TRBJ1-1; 8 nucleotides line up with TRBD1. Germline V lookup: CDR1 SNHLY, CDR2 FYNNEI. With V trimmed by 7 bases and J by 1 base, 5 bases remained unmatched. The CDR3 is 14 residues long. The CDR3 loop is CASISGQANTEAFF. The CDR3 DNA reads TGTGCCAGCATCTCGGGACAGGCGAACACTGAAGCTTTCTTT.

The V and J genes are TRBV11-3 and TRBJ1-6, with TRBD1 matching over 8 bases. Per germline, CDR1 SGHNT and CDR2 YENEEA. The CDR3 is 15 amino acids. The J segment lost 6 bases and the V segment lost 6 bases, leaving 7 bases of the junction unmatched. CDR3 protein: CASSNRGLINSPLHF. In nucleotides, the CDR3 is TGTGCCAGCAGTAACAGGGGGTTGATTAATTCACCCCTCCACTTT.

The genes are TRBV18 and TRBJ1-4; D gene ambiguous. V lost 0 bases to trimming and J lost 8 bases, with 7 bases between them. The CDR3 has 13 residues. The germline gives CDR1 KGHSH, CDR2 LQKENI. The CDR3 DNA reads as TGTGCCAGCTCACCACCCAACCTAGAAAAACTGTTTTTT. This encodes CASSPPNLEKLFF.

The CDR3 nucleotides are TGCGCCAGCAGCTTGGGAGCTAGCAATCAGCCCCAGCATTTT. This translates into CASSLGASNQPQHF. This chain uses TRBV5-1 with TRBJ1-5; D unclear. This CDR3 region has 14 residues. With 0 bases removed from V and 0 bases from J, the gap between germline ends came to 4 bases. From germline, CDR1 is SGHRS and CDR2 YFSETQ.

This clone came up a few times. V is TRBV30 and J is TRBJ2-5, with D possibly TRBD2 on 5 matching bases. V lost 3 bases to trimming and J lost 5 bases, with 16 bases between them. This CDR3 has 14 residues. CDR1 GTSNPN and CDR2 SVGIG come from the germline V gene (reference sequence). CDR3 sequence reads: CAWSEKAWEETQYF. The DNA for the CDR3 is TGTGCCTGGAGCGAGAAAGCTTGGGAGGAGACCCAGTACTTC.

This clone occurred once. The J gene is TRBJ2-1, the V gene TRBV5-1, with 7 positions matching TRBD2. The germline V gene has CDR1 SGHRS and CDR2 YFSETQ. This CDR3 has 16 residues. J lost 0 bases, V lost 0 bases, and 3 bases had no gene match. The CDR3 here is CASSLGDYPSYNEQFF. CDR3 nucleotide sequence: TGCGCCAGCAGCTTGGGGGACTACCCCTCCTACAATGAGCAGTTCTTC. Full variable domain (remainder filled in from reference TRBV5-1 and TRBJ2-1): KAGVTQTPRYLIKTRGQQVTLSCSPISGHRSVSWYQQTPGQGLQFLFEYFSETQRNKGNFPGRFSGRQFSNSRSEMNVSTLELGDSALYLCASSLGDYPSYNEQFFGPGTRLTVL.